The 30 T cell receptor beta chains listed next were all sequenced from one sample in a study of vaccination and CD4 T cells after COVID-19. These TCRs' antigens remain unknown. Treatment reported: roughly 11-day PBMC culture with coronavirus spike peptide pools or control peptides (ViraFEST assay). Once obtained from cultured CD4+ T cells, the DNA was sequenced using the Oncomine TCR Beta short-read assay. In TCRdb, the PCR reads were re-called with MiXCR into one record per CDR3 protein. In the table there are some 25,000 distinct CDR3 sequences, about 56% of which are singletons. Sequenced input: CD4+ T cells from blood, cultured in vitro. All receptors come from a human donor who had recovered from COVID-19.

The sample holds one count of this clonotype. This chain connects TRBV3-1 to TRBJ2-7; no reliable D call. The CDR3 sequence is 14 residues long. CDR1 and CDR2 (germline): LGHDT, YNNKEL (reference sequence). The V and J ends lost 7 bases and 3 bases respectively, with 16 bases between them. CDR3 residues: CASTLHEKSYEQYF. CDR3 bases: TGTGCCAGCACCCTTCATGAGAAAAGCTACGAGCAGTACTTC.

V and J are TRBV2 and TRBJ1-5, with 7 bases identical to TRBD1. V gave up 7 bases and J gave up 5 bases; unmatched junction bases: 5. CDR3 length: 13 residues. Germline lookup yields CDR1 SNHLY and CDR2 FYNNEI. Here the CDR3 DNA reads TGTGCCAGCAACGCAGACAGGGATCAGCCCCAGCATTTT. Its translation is CASNADRDQPQHF.

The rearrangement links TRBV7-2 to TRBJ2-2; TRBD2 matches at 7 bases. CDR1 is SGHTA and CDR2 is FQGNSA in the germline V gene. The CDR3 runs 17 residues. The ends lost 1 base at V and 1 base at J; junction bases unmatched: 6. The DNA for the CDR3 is TGTGCCAGCAGCTTAGGGGGAGCGGGATTGAACACCGGGGAGCTGTTTTTT. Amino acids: CASSLGGAGLNTGELFF.

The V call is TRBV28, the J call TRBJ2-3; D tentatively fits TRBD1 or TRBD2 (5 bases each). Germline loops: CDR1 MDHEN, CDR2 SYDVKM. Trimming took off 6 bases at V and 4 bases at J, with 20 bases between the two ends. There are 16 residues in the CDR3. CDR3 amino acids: CASRGTSGSSPDTQYF. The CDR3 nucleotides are TGTGCCAGCAGGGGGACCTCCGGGTCCAGCCCAGATACGCAGTATTTT. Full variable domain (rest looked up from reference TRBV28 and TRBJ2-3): DVKVTQSSRYLVKRTGEKVFLECVQDMDHENMFWYRQDPGLGLRLIYFSYDVKMKEKGDIPEGYSVSREKKERFSLILESASTNQTSMYLCASRGTSGSSPDTQYFGPGTRLTVL.

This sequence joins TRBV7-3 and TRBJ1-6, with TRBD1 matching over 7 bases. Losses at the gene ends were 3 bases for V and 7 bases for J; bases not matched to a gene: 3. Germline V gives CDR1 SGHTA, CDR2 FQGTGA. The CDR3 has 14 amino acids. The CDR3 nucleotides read TGTGCCAGCAGCTTCGGGACAGCAAATTCACCCCTCCACTTT. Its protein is CASSFGTANSPLHF.

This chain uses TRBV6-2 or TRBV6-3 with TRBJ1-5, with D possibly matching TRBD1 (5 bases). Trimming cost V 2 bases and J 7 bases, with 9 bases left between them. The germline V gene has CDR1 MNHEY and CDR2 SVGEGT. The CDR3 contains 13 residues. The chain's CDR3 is CASSYVGGQPQHF. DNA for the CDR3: TGTGCCAGCAGTTACGTGGGGGGACAGCCCCAGCATTTT.

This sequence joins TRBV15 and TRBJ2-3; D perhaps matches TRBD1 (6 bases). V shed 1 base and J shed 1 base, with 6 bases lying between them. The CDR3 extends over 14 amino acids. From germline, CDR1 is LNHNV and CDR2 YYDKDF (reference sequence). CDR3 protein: CATSRGTGTDTQYF. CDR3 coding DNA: TGTGCCACCAGCAGAGGGACAGGCACAGATACGCAGTATTTT.

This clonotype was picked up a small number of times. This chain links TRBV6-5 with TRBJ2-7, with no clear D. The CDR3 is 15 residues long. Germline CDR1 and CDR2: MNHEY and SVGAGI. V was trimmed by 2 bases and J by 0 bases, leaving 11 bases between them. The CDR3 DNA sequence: TGTGCCAGCAGTTACCGCAGAAGGAGCTCCTACGAGCAGTACTTC. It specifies CASSYRRRSSYEQYF.

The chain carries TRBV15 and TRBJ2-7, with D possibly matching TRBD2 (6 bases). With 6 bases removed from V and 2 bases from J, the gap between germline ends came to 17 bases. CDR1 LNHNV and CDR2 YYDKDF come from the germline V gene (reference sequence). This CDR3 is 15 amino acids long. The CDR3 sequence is CATRRSGRNTYEQYF. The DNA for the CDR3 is TGTGCCACCAGGAGGTCAGGGAGGAATACCTACGAGCAGTACTTC. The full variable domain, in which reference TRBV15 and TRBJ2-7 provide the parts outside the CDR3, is DAMVIQNPRYQVTQFGKPVTLSCSQTLNHNVMYWYQQKSSQAPKLLFHYYDKDFNNEADTPDNFQSRRPNTSFCFLDIRSPGLGDTAMYLCATRRSGRNTYEQYFGPGTRLTVT.

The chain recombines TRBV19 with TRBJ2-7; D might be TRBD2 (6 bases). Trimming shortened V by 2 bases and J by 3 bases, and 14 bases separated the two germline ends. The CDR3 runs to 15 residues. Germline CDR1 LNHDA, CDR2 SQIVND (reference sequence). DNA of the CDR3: TGTGCCAGTAGTATACGGGCGGGGCGTAACTACGAGCAGTACTTC. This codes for CASSIRAGRNYEQYF.

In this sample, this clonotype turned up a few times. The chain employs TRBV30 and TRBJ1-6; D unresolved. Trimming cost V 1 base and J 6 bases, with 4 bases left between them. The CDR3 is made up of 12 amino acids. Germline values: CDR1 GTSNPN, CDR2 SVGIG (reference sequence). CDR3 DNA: TGTGCCTGGAGTGGGATTAATTCACCCCTCCACTTT. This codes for CAWSGINSPLHF.

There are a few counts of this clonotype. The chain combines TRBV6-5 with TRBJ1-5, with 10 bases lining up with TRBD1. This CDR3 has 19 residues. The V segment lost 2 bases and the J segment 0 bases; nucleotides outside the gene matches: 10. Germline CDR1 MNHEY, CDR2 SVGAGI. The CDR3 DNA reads TGTGCCAGCAGTTACAATCGGGACAGGGGCGCATATAGCAATCAGCCCCAGCATTTT. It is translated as CASSYNRDRGAYSNQPQHF.

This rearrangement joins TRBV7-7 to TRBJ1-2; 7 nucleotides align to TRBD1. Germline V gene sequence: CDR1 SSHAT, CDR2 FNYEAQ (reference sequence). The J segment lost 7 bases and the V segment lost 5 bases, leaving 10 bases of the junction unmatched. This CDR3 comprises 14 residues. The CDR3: CASSLSPGGGGYTF. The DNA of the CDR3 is TGTGCCAGCAGCCTCTCCCCAGGGGGGGGTGGCTACACCTTC.

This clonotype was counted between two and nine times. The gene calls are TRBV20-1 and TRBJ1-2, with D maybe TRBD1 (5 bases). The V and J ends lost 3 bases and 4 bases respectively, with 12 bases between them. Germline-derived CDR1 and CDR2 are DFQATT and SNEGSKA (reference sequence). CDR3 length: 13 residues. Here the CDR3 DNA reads TGCAGTGCTAGGGACACCCTTACCTATGGCTACACCTTC. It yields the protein CSARDTLTYGYTF.

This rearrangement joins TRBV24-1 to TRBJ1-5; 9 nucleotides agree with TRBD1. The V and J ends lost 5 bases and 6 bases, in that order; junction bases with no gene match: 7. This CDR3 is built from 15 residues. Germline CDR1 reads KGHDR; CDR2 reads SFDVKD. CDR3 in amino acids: CATSAPGQGGQPQHF. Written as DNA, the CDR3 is TGTGCCACCAGTGCCCCGGGACAGGGTGGTCAGCCCCAGCATTTT.

The CDR3 nucleotides read TGTGCCAGCAGCACCCCCGGGAGCGGATATAATTCACCCCTCCACTTT. This codes for CASSTPGSGYNSPLHF. V usage is TRBV27 and J usage is TRBJ1-6, with unresolved D. The CDR3 extends over 16 amino acids. Trimming stripped 6 bases from V and 4 bases from J, with 16 bases between. Germline loops: CDR1 MNHEY, CDR2 SMNVEV (reference sequence).

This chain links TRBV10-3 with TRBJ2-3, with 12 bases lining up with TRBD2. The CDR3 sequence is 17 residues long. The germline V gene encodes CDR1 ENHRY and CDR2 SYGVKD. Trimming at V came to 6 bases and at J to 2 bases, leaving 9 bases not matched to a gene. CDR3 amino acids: CAIRKTGLAGFTDTQYF. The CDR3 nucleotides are TGTGCCATCAGGAAAACGGGACTAGCGGGTTTCACAGATACGCAGTATTTT.

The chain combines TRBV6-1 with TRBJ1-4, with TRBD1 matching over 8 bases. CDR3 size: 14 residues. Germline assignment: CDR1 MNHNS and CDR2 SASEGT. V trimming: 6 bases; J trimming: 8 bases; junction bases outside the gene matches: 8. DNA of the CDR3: TGTGCCAGCAGCCAACAGGGGGGACGGGAAAAACTGTTTTTT. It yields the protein CASSQQGGREKLFF.

DNA for the CDR3: TGTGCCAGCAGCTTTGCTGCGGATTTCTCATCTGGGGCCAACGTCCTGACTTTC. Its translation: CASSFAADFSSGANVLTF. The chain links TRBV7-6 to TRBJ2-6; D ambiguous. This CDR3 comprises 18 residues. Per germline, CDR1 SGHVS and CDR2 FNYEAQ. The ends were cut back, 3 bases at V and 1 base at J, with 16 bases in the middle.

The chain's CDR3 is CASSGVSTGSQPQHF. CDR3 coding DNA: TGTGCCAGCAGTGGGGTCTCGACAGGGAGTCAGCCCCAGCATTTT. The chain carries TRBV6-1 and TRBJ1-5; 7 bases map to TRBD1. The V gene end was trimmed by 4 bases and the J gene end by 6 bases; junction bases not matched to a gene: 9. The V gene's germline CDR1 is MNHNS and CDR2 SASEGT. The CDR3 is 15 amino acids.

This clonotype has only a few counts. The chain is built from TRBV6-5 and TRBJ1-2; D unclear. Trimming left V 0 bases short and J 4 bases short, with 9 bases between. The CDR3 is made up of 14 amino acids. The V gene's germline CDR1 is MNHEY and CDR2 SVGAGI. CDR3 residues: CASSYSGQAYGYTF. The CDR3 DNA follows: TGTGCCAGCAGTTACTCCGGGCAGGCCTATGGCTACACCTTC.

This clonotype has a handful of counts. DNA for the CDR3: TGTGCCAGCACGAAGGGGGCTGGCAATCAGCCCCAGCATTTT. Translated: CASTKGAGNQPQHF. The V call is TRBV6-1, the J call TRBJ1-5; TRBD1 matches 7 bases. This CDR3 comprises 14 residues. Germline V gene lookup returns CDR1 MNHNS and CDR2 SASEGT. Losses at the gene ends were 7 bases for V and 2 bases for J; bases not matched to a gene: 5.

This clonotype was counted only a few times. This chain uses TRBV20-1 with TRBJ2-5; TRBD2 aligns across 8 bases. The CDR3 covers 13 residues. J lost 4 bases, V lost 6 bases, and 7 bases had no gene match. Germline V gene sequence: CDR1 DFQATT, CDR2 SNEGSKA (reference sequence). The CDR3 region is CSAVAGLRETQYF. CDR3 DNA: TGCAGTGCCGTAGCGGGACTCCGAGAGACCCAGTACTTC.

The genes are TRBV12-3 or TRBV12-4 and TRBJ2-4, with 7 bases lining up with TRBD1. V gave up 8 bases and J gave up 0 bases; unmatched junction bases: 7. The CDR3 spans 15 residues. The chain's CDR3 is CASGVTGIAKNIQYF. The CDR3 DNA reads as TGTGCCAGCGGGGTGACAGGGATAGCCAAAAACATTCAGTACTTC.

CDR3 in DNA: TGTGCCAGTAGCCCCGGACAGGGATACAATGAGCAGTTCTTC. Amino acid sequence: CASSPGQGYNEQFF. The genes are TRBV19 and TRBJ2-1; 8 bases map to TRBD1. The germline CDR1 and CDR2 sequences are LNHDA and SQIVND (reference sequence). The CDR3 has 14 amino acids. Trimming took 6 bases from V and 4 from J; bases not matched to a gene: 5.

CDR3 residues: CSVGGQQETQYF. CDR3 sequence (DNA): TGCAGCGTTGGGGGGCAGCAAGAGACCCAGTACTTC. J is TRBJ2-5 and V is TRBV29-1; TRBD1 is a possible D gene (6 bases). The CDR3 consists of 12 residues. Germline loops: CDR1 SQVTM, CDR2 ANQGSEA. V gave up 4 bases and J gave up 2 bases, with 8 bases separating them.

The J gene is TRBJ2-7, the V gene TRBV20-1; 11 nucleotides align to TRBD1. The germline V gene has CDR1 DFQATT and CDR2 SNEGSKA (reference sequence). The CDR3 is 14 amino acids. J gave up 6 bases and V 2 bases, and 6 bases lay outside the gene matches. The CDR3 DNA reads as TGCAGTGCTAGACCCTTAGGACAGGGGGCCGAGCAGTACTTC. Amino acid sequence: CSARPLGQGAEQYF.

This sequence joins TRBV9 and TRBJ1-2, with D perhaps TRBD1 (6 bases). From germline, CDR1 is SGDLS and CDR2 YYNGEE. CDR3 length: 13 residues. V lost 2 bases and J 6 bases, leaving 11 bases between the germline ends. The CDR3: CASSVQQGDGYTF. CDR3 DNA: TGTGCCAGCAGCGTCCAACAGGGTGATGGCTACACCTTC.

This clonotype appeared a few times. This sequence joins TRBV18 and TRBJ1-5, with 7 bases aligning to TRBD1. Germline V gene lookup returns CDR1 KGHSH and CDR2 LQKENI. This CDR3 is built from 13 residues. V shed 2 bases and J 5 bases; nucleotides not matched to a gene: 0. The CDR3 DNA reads TGTGCCAGCTCACCAGACAGGGATCAGCCCCAGCATTTT. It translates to CASSPDRDQPQHF.

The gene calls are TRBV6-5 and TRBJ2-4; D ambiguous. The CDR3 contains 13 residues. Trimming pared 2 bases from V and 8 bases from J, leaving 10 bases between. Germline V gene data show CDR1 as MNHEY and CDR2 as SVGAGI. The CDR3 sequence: CASSYLGLYIQYF. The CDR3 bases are TGTGCCAGCAGTTACCTTGGGTTGTACATTCAGTACTTC.